The text below deals with one T cell receptor beta chain. TCRdb fed the 5' RACE reads into MiXCR, producing one record per CDR3 protein. The table includes roughly 240,000 distinct CDR3 sequences, about 7% detected once. The V and J ends lost 6 bases and 0 bases respectively, with 7 bases between them. This CDR3 spans 14 amino acids. Per germline, CDR1 SGHDT and CDR2 YYEEEE. The data stem from a study of identical twins. These data also formed part of another study, on yellow fever vaccine responses in identical twins.

The chain uses TRBV5-6 and TRBJ1-6, with a possible D match to TRBD1 (6 bases). Sequencing was performed on memory (CD45RO+) T cells sorted from blood. The receptor was isolated from a woman aged 18-29 years in good health. Written as DNA, the CDR3 is TGTGCCAGCACGACAGGCTCCTATAATTCACCCCTCCACTTT. Translation gives CASTTGSYNSPLHF. Based on the CDR3 plus reference TRBV5-6 and TRBJ1-6, the full variable domain is DAGVTQSPTHLIKTRGQQVTLRCSPKSGHDTVSWYQQALGQGPQFIFQYYEEEERQRGNFPDRFSGHQFPNYSSELNVNALLLGDSALYLCASTTGSYNSPLHFGNGTRLTVT.